There are a few counts of the clone carrying this TCR beta chain. Its antigen is not known. Extraction of RNA preceded its reverse transcription into cDNA, which served as the sequencing template. Clones were sequenced by immunoSEQ multiplex PCR, and TCRdb holds only the in-frame ones, with some missing. The data contain about 34,000 clones, over 60% of them singletons. The CDR3 covers 16 residues. These data originate in a study of CD8+ T cells in alopecia areata. Study-level points and caveats: Normal scalp showed lower clonality than lesional scalp, especially alopecia totalis/universalis.

The rearrangement joins TRBV21-1 to TRBJ2-7. TRBV21-1 is classified as a pseudogene. The sequenced sample consisted of NKG2D-low CD8+ T cells sorted from blood. The sequence derives from a human donor with alopecia areata. CDR3 in amino acids: CASSTLFRGGTYEQYF. In nucleotides, the CDR3 is TGTGCCAGCAGCACCCTTTTTCGAGGGGGGACCTACGAGCAGTACTTC.